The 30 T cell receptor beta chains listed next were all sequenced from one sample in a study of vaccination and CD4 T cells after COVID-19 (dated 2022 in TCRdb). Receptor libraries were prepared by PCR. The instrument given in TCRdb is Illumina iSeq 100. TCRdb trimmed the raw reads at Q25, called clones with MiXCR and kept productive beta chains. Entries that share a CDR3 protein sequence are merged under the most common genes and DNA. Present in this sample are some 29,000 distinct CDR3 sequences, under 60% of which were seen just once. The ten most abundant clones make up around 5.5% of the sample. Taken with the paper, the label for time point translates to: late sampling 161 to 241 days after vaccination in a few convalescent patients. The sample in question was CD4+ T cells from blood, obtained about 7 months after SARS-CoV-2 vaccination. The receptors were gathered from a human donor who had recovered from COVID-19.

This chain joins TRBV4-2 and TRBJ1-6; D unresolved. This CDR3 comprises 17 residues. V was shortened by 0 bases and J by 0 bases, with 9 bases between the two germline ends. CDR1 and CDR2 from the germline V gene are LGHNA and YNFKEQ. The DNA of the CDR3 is TGTGCCAGCAGCCAAGAGCCGGGGAGCTCCTATAATTCACCCCTCCACTTT. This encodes CASSQEPGSSYNSPLHF.

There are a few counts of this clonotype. CDR3 DNA sequence: TGTGCCAGCAGTTCATACCGGCCCAAAAACATTCAGTACTTC. Encoded protein: CASSSYRPKNIQYF. The chain combines TRBV28 with TRBJ2-4, with D uncertain. Germline V gene lookup returns CDR1 MDHEN and CDR2 SYDVKM. The CDR3 spans 14 residues. V was shortened by 4 bases and J by 2 bases, with 9 bases between the two germline ends.

In DNA, the CDR3 is TGTGCCAGCAGTGGGACAGCTTACCCCTACGAGCAGTACTTC. It specifies CASSGTAYPYEQYF. This sequence joins TRBV7-2 and TRBJ2-7, with 7 positions matching TRBD1. CDR1 is SGHTA and CDR2 is FQGNSA in the germline V gene. The CDR3 consists of 14 residues. After removal of 6 bases from V and 2 bases from J, the junction contained 7 bases not matched to a gene.

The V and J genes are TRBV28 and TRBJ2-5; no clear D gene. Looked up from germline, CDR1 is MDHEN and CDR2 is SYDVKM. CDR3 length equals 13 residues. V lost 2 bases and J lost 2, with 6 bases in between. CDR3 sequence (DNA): TGTGCCAGCAGTTTAGGATGGCAAGAGACCCAGTACTTC. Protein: CASSLGWQETQYF.

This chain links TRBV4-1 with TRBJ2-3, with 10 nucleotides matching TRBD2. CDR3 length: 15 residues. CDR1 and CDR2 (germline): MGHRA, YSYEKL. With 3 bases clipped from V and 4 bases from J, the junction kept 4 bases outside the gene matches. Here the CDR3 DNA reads TGCGCCAGCAGCCATGGAGCGGGAGGGTCAGATACGCAGTATTTT. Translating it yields CASSHGAGGSDTQYF.

This chain's CDR3 is CASSEYTSGPDEQFF. The CDR3 DNA is TGCGCCAGCAGTGAGTATACTAGCGGGCCGGATGAGCAGTTCTTC. V is TRBV10-1 and J is TRBJ2-1; 9 bases map to TRBD2. With 1 base clipped from V and 8 bases from J, the junction kept 6 bases outside the gene matches. This CDR3 region has 15 residues. CDR1 is WNHNN, CDR2 SYGVQD, per germline (reference sequence).

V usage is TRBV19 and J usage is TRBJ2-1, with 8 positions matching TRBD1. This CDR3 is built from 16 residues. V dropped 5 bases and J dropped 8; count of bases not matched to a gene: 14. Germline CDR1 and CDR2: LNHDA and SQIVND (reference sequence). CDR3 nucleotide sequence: TGTGCCAGTAGTGAACACCGGGACAGGTTTGGGCATGAGCAGTTCTTC. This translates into CASSEHRDRFGHEQFF.

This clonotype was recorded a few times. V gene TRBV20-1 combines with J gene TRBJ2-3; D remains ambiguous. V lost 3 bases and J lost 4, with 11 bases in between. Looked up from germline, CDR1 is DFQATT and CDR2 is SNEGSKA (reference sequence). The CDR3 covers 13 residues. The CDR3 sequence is CSARWNLADTQYF. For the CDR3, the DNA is TGCAGTGCTAGGTGGAATCTCGCAGATACGCAGTATTTT.

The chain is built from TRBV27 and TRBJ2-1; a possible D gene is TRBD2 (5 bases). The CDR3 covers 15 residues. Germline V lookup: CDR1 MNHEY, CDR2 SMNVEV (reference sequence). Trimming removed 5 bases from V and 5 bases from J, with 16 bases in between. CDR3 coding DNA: TGTGCCAGCAGTCCCCTGGGAGCTCGCGACAATGAGCAGTTCTTC. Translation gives CASSPLGARDNEQFF.

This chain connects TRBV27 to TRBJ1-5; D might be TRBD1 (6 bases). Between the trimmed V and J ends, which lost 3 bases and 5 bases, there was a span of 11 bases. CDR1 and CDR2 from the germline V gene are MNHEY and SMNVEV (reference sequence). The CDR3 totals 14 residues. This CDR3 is CASSFWGGHQPQHF. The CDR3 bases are TGTGCCAGCAGTTTTTGGGGGGGGCATCAGCCCCAGCATTTT.

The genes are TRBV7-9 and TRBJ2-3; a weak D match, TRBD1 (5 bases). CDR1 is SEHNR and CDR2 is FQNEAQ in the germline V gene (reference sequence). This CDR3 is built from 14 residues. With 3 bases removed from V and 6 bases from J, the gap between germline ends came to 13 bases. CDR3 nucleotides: TGTGCCAGCAGCTTCGCTCGGACAACCGATACGCAGTATTTT. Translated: CASSFARTTDTQYF.

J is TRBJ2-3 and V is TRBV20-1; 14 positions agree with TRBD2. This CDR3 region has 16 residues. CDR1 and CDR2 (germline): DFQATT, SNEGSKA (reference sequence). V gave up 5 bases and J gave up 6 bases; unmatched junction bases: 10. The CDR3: CSASQGLAGVADTQYF. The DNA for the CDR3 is TGCAGTGCTTCCCAGGGACTAGCGGGAGTTGCGGATACGCAGTATTTT.

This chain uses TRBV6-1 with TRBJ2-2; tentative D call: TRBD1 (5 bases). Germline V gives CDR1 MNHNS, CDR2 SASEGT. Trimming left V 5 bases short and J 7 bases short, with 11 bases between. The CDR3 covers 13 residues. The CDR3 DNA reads TGTGCCAGCAGTAACCAAGACAGCGGGGAGCTGTTTTTT. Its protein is CASSNQDSGELFF.

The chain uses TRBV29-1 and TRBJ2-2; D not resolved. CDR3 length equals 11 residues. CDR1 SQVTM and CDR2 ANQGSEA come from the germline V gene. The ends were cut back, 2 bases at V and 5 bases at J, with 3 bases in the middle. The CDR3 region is CSVERTGELFF. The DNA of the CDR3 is TGCAGCGTTGAAAGGACCGGGGAGCTGTTTTTT.

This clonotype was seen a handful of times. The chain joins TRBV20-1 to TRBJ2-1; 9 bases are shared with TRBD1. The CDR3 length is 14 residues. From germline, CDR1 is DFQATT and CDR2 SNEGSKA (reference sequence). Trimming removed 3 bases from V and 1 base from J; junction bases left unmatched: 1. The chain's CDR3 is CSARGQGSYNEQFF. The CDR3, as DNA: TGCAGTGCTAGGGGACAGGGTTCCTACAATGAGCAGTTCTTC.

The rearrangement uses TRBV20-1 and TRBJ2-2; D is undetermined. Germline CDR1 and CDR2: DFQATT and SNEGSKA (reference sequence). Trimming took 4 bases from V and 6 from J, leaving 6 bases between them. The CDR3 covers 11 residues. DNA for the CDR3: TGCAGTGCTACCTCGGCCGGGGAGCTGTTTTTT. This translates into CSATSAGELFF.

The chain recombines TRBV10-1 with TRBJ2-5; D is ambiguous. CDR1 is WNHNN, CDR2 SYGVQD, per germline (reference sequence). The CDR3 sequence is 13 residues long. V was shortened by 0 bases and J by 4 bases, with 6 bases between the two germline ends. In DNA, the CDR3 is TGCGCCAGCAGTGAGTCTTCTCGAGAGACCCAGTACTTC. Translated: CASSESSRETQYF.

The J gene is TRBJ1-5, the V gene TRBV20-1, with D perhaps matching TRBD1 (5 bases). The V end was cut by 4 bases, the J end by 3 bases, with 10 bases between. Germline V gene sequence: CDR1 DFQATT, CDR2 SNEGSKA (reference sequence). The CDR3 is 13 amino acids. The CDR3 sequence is CSAKQDYNQPQHF. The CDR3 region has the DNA TGCAGTGCTAAACAGGACTACAATCAGCCCCAGCATTTT.

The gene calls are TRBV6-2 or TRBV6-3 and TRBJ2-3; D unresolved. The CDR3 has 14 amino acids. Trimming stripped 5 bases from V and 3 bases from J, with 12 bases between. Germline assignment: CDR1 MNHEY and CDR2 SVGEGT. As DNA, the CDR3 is TGTGCCAGCAGTAACGCCGCCAGAACAGATACGCAGTATTTT. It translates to CASSNAARTDTQYF.

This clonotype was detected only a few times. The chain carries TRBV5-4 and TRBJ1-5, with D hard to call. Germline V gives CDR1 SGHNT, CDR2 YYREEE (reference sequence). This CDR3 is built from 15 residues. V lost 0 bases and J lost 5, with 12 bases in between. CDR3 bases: TGTGCCAGCAGCTTGGACCCGGGAACCGATCAGCCCCAGCATTTT. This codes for CASSLDPGTDQPQHF.

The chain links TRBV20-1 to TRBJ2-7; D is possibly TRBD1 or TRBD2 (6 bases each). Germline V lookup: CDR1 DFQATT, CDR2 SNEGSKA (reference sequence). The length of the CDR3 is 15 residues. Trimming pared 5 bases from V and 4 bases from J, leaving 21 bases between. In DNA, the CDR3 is TGCAGTGCTCCGCCGGCCAGGGGAGGCCCTTACGAGCAGTACTTC. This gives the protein CSAPPARGGPYEQYF.

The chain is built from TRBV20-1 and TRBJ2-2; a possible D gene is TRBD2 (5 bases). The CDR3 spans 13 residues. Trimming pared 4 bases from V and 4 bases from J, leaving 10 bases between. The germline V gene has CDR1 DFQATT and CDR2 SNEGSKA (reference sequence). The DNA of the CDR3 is TGCAGTGCTATTCTAGCCCCCACCGGGGAGCTGTTTTTT. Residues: CSAILAPTGELFF.

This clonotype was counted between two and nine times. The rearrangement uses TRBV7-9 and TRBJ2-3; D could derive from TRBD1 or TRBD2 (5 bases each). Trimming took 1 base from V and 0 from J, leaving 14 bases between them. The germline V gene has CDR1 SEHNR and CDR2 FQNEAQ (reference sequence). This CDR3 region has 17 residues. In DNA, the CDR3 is TGTGCCAGCAGCTTAGGGGACGACCAATCTAGCACAGATACGCAGTATTTT. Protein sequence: CASSLGDDQSSTDTQYF.

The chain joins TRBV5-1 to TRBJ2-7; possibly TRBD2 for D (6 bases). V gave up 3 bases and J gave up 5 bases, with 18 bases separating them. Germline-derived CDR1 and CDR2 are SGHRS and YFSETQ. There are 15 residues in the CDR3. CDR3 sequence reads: CASSYQEGAADEQYF. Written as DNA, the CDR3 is TGCGCCAGCAGCTATCAGGAGGGAGCCGCCGACGAGCAGTACTTC.

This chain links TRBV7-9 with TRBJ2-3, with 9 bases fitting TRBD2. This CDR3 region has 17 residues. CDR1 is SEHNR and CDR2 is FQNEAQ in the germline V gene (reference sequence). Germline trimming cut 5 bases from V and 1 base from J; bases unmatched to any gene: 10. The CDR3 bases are TGTGCCAGCAGCCCACCGGGACTAGCCTCGGGCACAGATACGCAGTATTTT. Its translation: CASSPPGLASGTDTQYF.

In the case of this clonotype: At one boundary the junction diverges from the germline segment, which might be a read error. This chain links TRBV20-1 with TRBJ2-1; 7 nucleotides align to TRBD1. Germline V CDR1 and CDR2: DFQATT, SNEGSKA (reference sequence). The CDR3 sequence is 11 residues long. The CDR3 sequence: CSVRQGNEKFF. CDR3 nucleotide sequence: TGCAGTGTCCGACAGGGCAATGAGAAGTTCTTC.

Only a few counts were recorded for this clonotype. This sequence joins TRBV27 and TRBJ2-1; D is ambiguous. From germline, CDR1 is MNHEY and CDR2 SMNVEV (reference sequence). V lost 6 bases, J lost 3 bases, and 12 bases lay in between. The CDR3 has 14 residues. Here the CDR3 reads CASRLAFHYNEQFF. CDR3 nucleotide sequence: TGTGCCAGCAGACTGGCTTTTCACTACAATGAGCAGTTCTTC.

The CDR3 region is CASSFRDTQYF. In nucleotides, the CDR3 is TGTGCCAGCAGCTTCAGAGATACGCAGTATTTT. The V call is TRBV7-2, the J call TRBJ2-3, with no clear D. This CDR3 is built from 11 residues. V gave up 3 bases and J gave up 5 bases, with 3 bases separating them. Germline loops: CDR1 SGHTA, CDR2 FQGNSA.

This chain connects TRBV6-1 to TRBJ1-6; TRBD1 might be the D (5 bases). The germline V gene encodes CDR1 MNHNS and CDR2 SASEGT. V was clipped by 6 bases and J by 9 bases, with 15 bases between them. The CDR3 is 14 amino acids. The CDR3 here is CASSRDVLGSPLHF. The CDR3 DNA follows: TGTGCCAGCAGCAGGGACGTCTTGGGTTCACCCCTCCACTTT.

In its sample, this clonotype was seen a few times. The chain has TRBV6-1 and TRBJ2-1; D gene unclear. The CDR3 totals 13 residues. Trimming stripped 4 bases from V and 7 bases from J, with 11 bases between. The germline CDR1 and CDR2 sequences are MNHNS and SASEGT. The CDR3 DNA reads TGTGCCAGCAGTGCTCGTAGCTTGAATGAGCAGTTCTTC. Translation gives CASSARSLNEQFF.